Following are 5 T cell receptor beta chains from one sample sequenced in a study of blood T cell repertoires in COVID-19. Sequenced by immunoSEQ multiplex PCR; TCRdb stores in-frame clones only, minus some. The profile shows approximately 150,000 clones, roughly 90% of them singletons. The specimen was PBMCs or T cells enriched from blood (not recorded which). These receptors came from a woman aged 40 to 49 who had been exposed to COVID-19.

J is TRBJ1-5 and V is TRBV27, with TRBD1 identical over 7 bases. The V gene end was trimmed by 5 bases and the J gene end by 1 base; junction bases not matched to a gene: 8. The CDR3 contains 16 residues. The germline V gene has CDR1 MNHEY and CDR2 SMNVEV (reference sequence). The CDR3 region is CASSLAGGRSNQPQHF. The DNA of the CDR3 is TGTGCCAGCAGTCTCGCAGGGGGGCGCAGCAATCAGCCCCAGCATTTT.

V and J are TRBV27 and TRBJ1-5, with 9 bases aligning to TRBD1. The J segment lost 5 bases and the V segment lost 10 bases, leaving 3 bases of the junction unmatched. The CDR3 consists of 12 residues. The germline CDR1 and CDR2 sequences are MNHEY and SMNVEV (reference sequence). The CDR3 protein is CAIGTGYQPQHF. CDR3 sequence (DNA): TGTGCCATCGGGACAGGGTATCAGCCCCAGCATTTT.

V is TRBV4-1 and J is TRBJ2-1; 8 nucleotides agree with TRBD1. The V gene end was trimmed by 1 base and the J gene end by 12 bases; junction bases not matched to a gene: 8. Germline lookup yields CDR1 MGHRA and CDR2 YSYEKL. The CDR3 loop spans 14 amino acids. CDR3 nucleotides: TGCGCCAGCAGCCAAGCCGGGACAGGAAGCTCGCAGTTCTTC. This codes for CASSQAGTGSSQFF.

This sequence joins TRBV5-1 and TRBJ2-3; D is possibly TRBD2 (5 bases). Deletions cut 0 bases from V and 4 bases from J, with 12 bases between. In germline, CDR1 is SGHRS, CDR2 YFSETQ. This CDR3 comprises 15 residues. DNA of the CDR3: TGCGCCAGCAGCTTGGCCGCTAGCCATTCAGATACGCAGTATTTT. Its translation is CASSLAASHSDTQYF.

The rearrangement joins TRBV5-4 to TRBJ2-7; 11 nucleotides match TRBD2. V was clipped by 3 bases and J by 2 bases; unmatched bases: 4. Germline values: CDR1 SGHNT, CDR2 YYREEE (reference sequence). This CDR3 comprises 15 residues. CDR3 protein: CASSSLTSGAYEQYF. CDR3 DNA: TGTGCCAGCAGCTCACTGACTAGCGGGGCCTACGAGCAGTACTTC. Drawing the rest from reference TRBV5-4 and TRBJ2-7, the complete variable domain is ETGVTQSPTHLIKTRGQQVTLRCSSQSGHNTVSWYQQALGQGPQFIFQYYREEENGRGNFPPRFSGLQFPNYSSELNVNALELDDSALYLCASSSLTSGAYEQYFGPGTRLTVT.